The clone carrying this T cell receptor delta chain was counted between two and nine times. Its antigen remains unidentified. The TCRdb record carries a much larger clone's protein, which differs from this DNA's translation at residue 10; a read error is the likely cause, and the protein listed here is the DNA translation. This specimen comes from a study of γδ T cells in repeated Plasmodium falciparum infection. Study as a whole: Samples were taken at baseline, before some infections, and 21 days after each. Malian samples came from no-transmission periods or across acute febrile malaria episodes.

TCRdb ran CATT on the multiplex PCR reads. Here the sample spans 85,000 to 100,000 delta-chain clones, more than 0.85% being singletons. Gammadelta T cells were flow-sorted from PBMC into Vgamma9/Vdelta2+ and Vdelta2-negative populations for bulk analysis. Study findings and constraints: Vdelta2-negative gammadelta repertoires, largely Vdelta1+, seemingly showed infection-driven waves of new clonal selection.

The V end was cut by 4 bases, the J end by 0 bases, with 24 bases between. The CDR3 extends over 19 amino acids. CDR1 and CDR2 from the germline V gene are TSWWSYY and QGS. Sequenced sample: gamma-delta T cells from blood. This chain joins TRDV1 and TRDJ1; the D is unclear. No J gene was available from TCRdb, and it was assigned here by a germline match of the DNA. The receptor was derived from a pool of human donors (malaria-infected and uninfected, not separated). CDR3 in amino acids: CALGGRINRPCRDTDKLIF. CDR3 DNA sequence: TGTGCTCTTGGGGGACGTATAAACCGCCCGTGTAGGGACACCGATAAACTCATCTTT.